This paragraph covers one TCR beta chain sequence. The antigen is not known. Germline lookup yields CDR1 SGHVS and CDR2 FQNEAQ. This CDR3 has 17 residues. Trimming pared 2 bases from V and 0 bases from J, leaving 17 bases between. This sample was taken from a study of cytomegalovirus exposure and HLA in healthy donors. Study findings and constraints: Overall, around 150 TCR beta chains were annotated as cytomegalovirus-associated. Using a false discovery rate of 0.05, a later analysis showed that around 16,000 TCR beta sequences were associated with HLA alleles.

Primers: 60 Vbeta forward and 13 Jbeta reverse. Original methodology: Unique TCR beta chains numbered around 75 million in a later analysis, with roughly 10 million shared. Assay used: immunoSEQ multiplex PCR; TCRdb lists only in-frame clones, some missing. V, J and clone size reflect that table, while D and trimming were determined from the DNA. The sample has more than 130,000 clones; around 77% are singletons. The specimen sequenced was PBMCs. The source of this sequence is a woman between 45 and 60 years old in good health and CMV-seronegative. The chain couples TRBV7-8 to TRBJ2-7; TRBD1 might be the D (6 bases). CDR3 bases: TGTGCCAGCAGCTTAACGTCAGGGGACCTCCTCTCCTACGAGCAGTACTTC. It encodes CASSLTSGDLLSYEQYF.